The rows below give T cell receptor beta chains drawn from one sample of a study of PD-1 blockade in mismatch repair-deficient tumors. The table came from immunoSEQ multiplex PCR; TCRdb's copy has only in-frame clones and leaves some out. The sample shows about 120,000 clones, 85% to 90% of them seen only once. The sequencing used peripheral blood, collected 44 weeks after starting pembrolizumab. These receptors were collected from an adult with mismatch repair-deficient cancer. Each CDR3 is given with its conserved first and last residue. A D gene is named only where the DNA matches it firmly. Clone size appears in some rows only: once, few, many, or a class for an expanded clone.

v_gene	d_gene	abundance	j_gene	CDR3aa	CDR3nt
TRBV2	-	-	TRBJ2-1	CASGFSDHNEQFF	TGTGCCAGCGGTTTTAGCGACCACAATGAGCAGTTCTTC
TRBV7-9	-	few	TRBJ2-7	CASSLSGKGREQYF	TGTGCCAGCAGCTTATCGGGGAAGGGGAGGGAGCAGTACTTC
TRBV9	TRBD2	-	TRBJ2-3	CASSVGGSIAGVTDTQYF	TGTGCCAGCAGCGTAGGAGGGAGTATAGCGGGAGTTACAGATACGCAGTATTTT
TRBV5-1	-	-	TRBJ1-1	CASSFGGGNTEAFF	TGCGCCAGCAGCTTCGGGGGGGGGAACACTGAAGCTTTCTTT
TRBV5-4	-	-	TRBJ2-7	CASSLGGGHYEQYF	TGTGCCAGCAGCTTGGGTGGAGGGCACTACGAGCAGTACTTC
TRBV5-4	-	-	TRBJ2-3	CASSLEGTDTQYF	TGTGCCAGCAGCTTGGAGGGCACAGATACGCAGTATTTT
TRBV29-1	TRBD2	-	TRBJ2-1	CSGLPGLAGRHEQFF	TGCAGCGGGTTGCCGGGACTAGCGGGAAGGCATGAGCAGTTCTTC
TRBV11-2	TRBD2	-	TRBJ2-7	CASSPQLAGSSYEQYF	TGTGCCAGCAGCCCACAGCTAGCGGGCAGCTCCTACGAGCAGTACTTC
TRBV27	-	-	TRBJ1-5	CAVGKPQHF	TGTGCCGTAGGGAAGCCCCAGCATTTT
TRBV5-1	-	-	TRBJ2-5	CASSLTGSGETQYF	TGCGCCAGCAGCTTGACAGGGAGTGGGGAGACCCAGTACTTC
TRBV5-1	-	-	TRBJ2-7	CASSLWGGHYEQYF	TGCGCCAGCAGCTTGTGGGGGGGCCACTACGAGCAGTACTTC
TRBV10-3	-	-	TRBJ1-2	CAISDSRGMGYGYTF	TGTGCCATCAGTGATTCACGCGGCATGGGATATGGCTACACCTTC
TRBV27	-	-	TRBJ2-7	CASSFGTSSYEQYF	TGTGCCAGCAGTTTCGGGACAAGCTCCTACGAGCAGTACTTC
TRBV7-6	TRBD2	few	TRBJ2-2	CASSVRLAGGSGELFF	TGTGCCAGCAGCGTAAGACTAGCGGGAGGGTCCGGGGAGCTGTTTTTT
TRBV4-3	TRBD1	-	TRBJ2-2	CASSQDREDGELFF	TGCGCCAGCAGCCAGGACAGGGAGGACGGGGAGCTGTTTTTT
TRBV9	TRBD2	-	TRBJ2-1	CASSGSGRALTYNEQFF	TGTGCCAGCAGCGGTAGCGGGAGGGCCTTAACCTACAATGAGCAGTTCTTC
TRBV29-1	-	-	TRBJ2-2	CSVELGVTGELFF	TGCAGCGTTGAACTAGGAGTCACCGGGGAGCTGTTTTTT
TRBV10-3	-	-	TRBJ1-3	CAISAAGQGNTIYF	TGTGCCATCAGTGCGGCAGGGCAAGGAAACACCATATATTTT
TRBV4-3	TRBD2	-	TRBJ2-7	CASSQEASGTYEQYF	TGCGCCAGCAGCCAAGAGGCTAGCGGCACCTACGAGCAGTACTTC
TRBV4-1	TRBD1	-	TRBJ2-7	CASSRGQGSFYEQYF	TGCGCCAGCAGCCGGGGACAGGGAAGTTTCTACGAGCAGTACTTC
TRBV5-8	-	-	TRBJ2-1	CASSFTEQFF	TGTGCCAGCAGCTTTACGGAGCAGTTCTTC
TRBV6-5	-	-	TRBJ1-2	CASSYSKNRAHGYTF	TGTGCCAGCAGTTACTCCAAGAACAGGGCTCATGGCTACACCTTC
TRBV30	-	-	TRBJ2-2	CAWSGSGYDTGELFF	TGTGCCTGGAGTGGTAGCGGCTATGACACCGGGGAGCTGTTTTTT
TRBV5-4	TRBD2	-	TRBJ2-3	CASRSGLAGGNTDTQYF	TGTGCCAGCAGATCTGGACTAGCGGGAGGCAACACAGATACGCAGTATTTT
TRBV19	-	-	TRBJ1-3	CASSTGRAGNTIYF	TGTGCCAGTAGTACCGGCAGAGCAGGAAACACCATATATTTT
TRBV4-1	TRBD2	once	TRBJ2-1	CASSQGLAGGSSYNEQFF	TGCGCCAGCAGCCAGGGACTAGCGGGAGGGAGCTCCTACAATGAGCAGTTCTTC
TRBV7-9	-	-	TRBJ2-7	CASSHYGTENYEQYF	TGTGCCAGCAGCCATTACGGGACTGAAAACTACGAGCAGTACTTC
TRBV27	-	-	TRBJ2-1	CASSSGLVSMVFF	TGTGCCAGCAGTTCGGGTTTGGTCTCCATGGTGTTCTTC
TRBV5-1	-	-	TRBJ2-3	CASSSWMRDTQYF	TGCGCCAGCAGCTCCTGGATGAGAGATACGCAGTATTTT
TRBV30	-	-	TRBJ1-1	CAWSATGAAFF	TGTGCCTGGAGCGCTACTGGGGCAGCTTTCTTT
TRBV25-1	-	-	TRBJ1-1	CASSESGLGTEAFF	TGTGCCAGCAGTGAGTCCGGGTTGGGAACTGAAGCTTTCTTT
TRBV5-1	-	-	TRBJ2-7	CASSLVTGSYEQYF	TGCGCCAGCAGCTTGGTAACAGGCTCCTACGAGCAGTACTTC
TRBV12-5	TRBD1	-	TRBJ2-7	CASGSVNRDRGPYEQYF	TGTGCTAGTGGTTCGGTTAACCGGGACAGGGGGCCGTACGAGCAGTACTTC
TRBV27	TRBD1	-	TRBJ2-3	CASSFLPGQVPYTQYF	TGTGCCAGCAGTTTTCTTCCGGGACAGGTACCCTATACGCAGTATTTT
TRBV4-3	-	-	TRBJ2-6	CASSQDRSGSGANVLTF	TGCGCCAGCAGCCAAGATCGTAGTGGCTCTGGGGCCAACGTCCTGACTTTC
TRBV11-2	-	-	TRBJ2-7	CASSLGPGEQYF	TGTGCCAGCAGCTTAGGTCCGGGCGAGCAGTACTTC
TRBV5-5	TRBD2	once	TRBJ2-7	CASSYRLAGSSYEQYF	TGTGCCAGCAGCTACAGACTAGCGGGAAGCTCCTACGAGCAGTACTTC
TRBV11-1	-	-	TRBJ1-1	CASRTEGYTEAFF	TGTGCCAGCAGGACCGAGGGGTACACTGAAGCTTTCTTT
TRBV7-9	-	-	TRBJ2-1	CASSPGLNEQFF	TGTGCCAGCAGTCCCGGACTCAATGAGCAGTTCTTC
TRBV27	-	-	TRBJ2-7	CASSLSASFSYEQYF	TGTGCCAGCAGTTTATCTGCTAGCTTTTCCTACGAGCAGTACTTC
TRBV5-6	-	-	TRBJ1-1	CASSPAPESTEAFF	TGTGCCAGCAGCCCGGCCCCGGAAAGCACTGAAGCTTTCTTT
TRBV19	TRBD1	-	TRBJ2-1	CASSIIGDRGPLLYNEQFF	TGTGCCAGTAGTATAATAGGGGACAGGGGGCCACTTCTATACAATGAGCAGTTCTTC
TRBV6-1	-	-	TRBJ2-3	CASSEKGRHTDTQYF	TGTGCCAGCAGTGAGAAGGGACGGCACACAGATACGCAGTATTTT
TRBV7-8	-	few	TRBJ2-7	CASSTDSASYEQYF	TGTGCCAGCAGCACTGACTCCGCCTCCTACGAGCAGTACTTC
TRBV5-5	-	-	TRBJ2-2	CASSLSRTNLGTGELFF	TGTGCCAGCAGCTTGTCCAGGACCAACCTCGGGACCGGGGAGCTGTTTTTT
TRBV4-1	TRBD2	-	TRBJ2-5	CASSHLSSSGQETQYF	TGCGCCAGCAGCCATTTGTCTTCTAGCGGCCAAGAGACCCAGTACTTC
TRBV5-1	-	-	TRBJ2-3	CASSLGYPVTDTQYF	TGCGCCAGCAGCTTGGGTTACCCAGTCACAGATACGCAGTATTTT
TRBV11-3	TRBD1	-	TRBJ2-7	CASSPRDRGYEQYF	TGTGCCAGCAGCCCCCGGGACAGGGGTTACGAGCAGTACTTC
TRBV10-1	-	-	TRBJ2-7	CASSSTVGHEQYF	TGCGCCAGCAGTTCAACAGTAGGCCACGAGCAGTACTTC
TRBV9	-	-	TRBJ2-1	CASSQSGTYYNEQFF	TGTGCCAGCAGCCAATCGGGTACTTACTACAATGAGCAGTTCTTC
TRBV7-2	TRBD2	-	TRBJ2-7	CASSLTSPSYEQYF	TGTGCCAGCAGCTTGACTAGCCCCTCCTACGAGCAGTACTTC
TRBV5-1	-	-	TRBJ1-4	CASSLRPLGNEKLFF	TGCGCCAGCAGCTTGAGACCGCTGGGAAATGAAAAACTGTTTTTT
TRBV30	TRBD1	-	TRBJ2-7	CACGTGTHISYEQYF	TGTGCCTGCGGGACAGGGACACATATCTCCTACGAGCAGTACTTC
TRBV5-4	-	-	TRBJ2-3	CASSLSGRSTDTQYF	TGTGCCAGCAGCCTAAGCGGACGAAGCACAGATACGCAGTATTTT
TRBV2	TRBD1	-	TRBJ1-4	CASRPTGGVSEKLFF	TGTGCCAGCAGGCCCACAGGGGGCGTTTCCGAAAAACTGTTTTTT
TRBV27	TRBD2	-	TRBJ2-7	CASSLGPGLAGGFSYEQYF	TGTGCCAGCAGTTTGGGGCCGGGACTAGCGGGAGGGTTCTCCTACGAGCAGTACTTC
TRBV5-1	-	once	TRBJ2-5	CASSLKEETQYF	TGCGCCAGCAGCTTGAAGGAAGAGACCCAGTACTTC
TRBV27	-	-	TRBJ2-7	CASSLSGGYEQYF	TGTGCCAGCAGTTTATCAGGGGGATACGAGCAGTACTTC